This T cell receptor beta chain is drawn from a study of CD8 T cells in seronegative destructive rheumatoid arthritis (TCRdb year 2020). About the full investigation: At the time of sampling, biological drugs were being given to seven out of the eight CND-RA patients. Peripheral CD8+ TCRbeta repertoires were compared between CCP-negative destructive rheumatoid arthritis (CND-RA) patients and newly diagnosed seropositive RA, seronegative RA and healthy controls. The seropositive RA, seronegative RA and healthy control comparison cohorts were taken from a previously published TCRbeta dataset and were not newly sequenced.

As for this clone: This receptor's antigen is unknown. It has no much larger one-base neighbor in the sample; base qualities were not kept.

Following the manufacturer's instructions, genomic DNA from CD8+ cells served as the input for TCRbeta sequencing. A genomics technology centre in Finland ran the TCRbeta sequencing, which was done with the immunoSEQ assay. In the source study's methods: The clonotype tables produced by the immunoSEQ preprocessing pipeline were converted into VDJtools format, and any non-productive clonotypes were filtered out. Samples with fewer than 10,000 reads were excluded, the remaining samples were subsampled to 10,000 reads, and most of the eight CND-RA samples met this threshold. The VDJtools CalcDiversityStats function was applied to data subsampled to 10,000 reads to calculate Shannon-Wiener, Simpson and clonality indices. To infer antigen specificity, non-singleton TCRbeta clonotypes were hard-matched against VDJdb, meaning no mismatches were allowed. CDR3 sequences differing by one amino acid (Hamming distance 1) were grouped into clusters with potentially shared antigen targets. After each group was resampled to six samples, one-sided Fisher's exact tests checked public clonotypes for group enrichment, with the whole procedure repeated ten times. In TCRdb, the immuneACCESS table is reduced to in-frame sequences with V and J assigned. These tables do not hold every clone; where another copy was compared, an unresolved V gene accounts for under half, and the others remain unexplained. For V, J and clone size, that table is used; D and trimming come from the DNA. This sample has fewer than 15,000 clones in its table, and 80% to 85% of those were observed once. Together, the top ten hold 25% to 30% of the sample.

CND-RA patients were negative for the clinical CCP2 antibody test, and joint destruction progressed despite active therapy. Every CND-RA patient showed typical joint destruction in the wrists and ankles and had failed conventional anti-rheumatic therapy. CND-RA patients were sampled not at diagnosis but after long disease histories, which in several cases spanned decades. Each patient provided roughly 49 millilitres of EDTA-anticoagulated peripheral blood. Peripheral blood mononuclear cells were isolated by Ficoll-Paque PLUS density gradient separation. AutoMACS magnetic bead positive selection was used to isolate CD8+ cells from fresh or cryopreserved PBMCs, and flow cytometry was used to check purity. Genomic DNA was extracted with Nucleospin Tissue or Tissue XS kits and quantified on a Qubit 2.0 fluorometer. Points the paper makes about the study in general: Across the approximately 120,000 clonotypes tested, no public clonotype enrichment remained significant after Benjamini-Hochberg correction. The study acknowledged the small size of the CND-RA cohort as a limitation. The authors read the apparently distinct set of enriched public clonotypes carried by CND-RA patients as support for a separate disease subset. After adjustment for age, less diverse and more clonal CD8+ TCRbeta repertoires appeared to be present in CND-RA patients than in other RA subtypes. CND-RA repertoires showed more CMV-reactive and fewer influenza A-reactive CD8+ TCRbeta sequences than controls and other RA subtypes. Because diagnostic samples were lacking, the TCR repertoire differences may partly reflect years of poor disease control rather than having been present at onset.

Measured from the cysteine to the valine, the CDR3 is 15 residues long. Here the CDR3 DNA is all that survives: 45 bases in frame from base 1. V is clipped by 6 bases and J by 4 bases, and the sequence between their germline boundaries is 19 bases long. CDR1 and CDR2 (MDHEN, SYDVKM) derive from the germline V gene. The clonotype comes from a woman aged 30 to 50 with seronegative destructive rheumatoid arthritis. The chain was built from TRBV28 and TRBJ2-7; the D gene is possibly TRBD1, with 6 bases matching. The sequenced material came from CD8+ T cells from blood. The DNA sequence is as follows: TGTGCCAGCAGACAAACCGGGACACTTTTTTACGAGCAGTACGTC. The resulting protein is CASRQTGTLFYEQYV.